Each of the 15 T cell receptor beta chains below was sequenced from the same sample in a study of cytomegalovirus exposure and HLA in healthy donors. This PCR relied on a set of 60 Vbeta primers and 13 Jbeta primers. Data came from immunoSEQ multiplex PCR; TCRdb stores just in-frame clones and leaves some out. The sample consists of tens of thousands of clones, about 85% of them appearing once. The sample taken for sequencing was PBMCs. These receptors originate from a female donor in good health and CMV-seronegative.

The chain recombines TRBV7-9 with TRBJ1-4; D remains unclear. V was cut by 7 bases and J by 4 bases, with 10 bases left in between. The CDR3 spans 13 residues. CDR1 is SEHNR and CDR2 is FQNEAQ in the germline V gene (reference sequence). CDR3 in DNA: TGTGCCAGCACCGGCACAGTTAATGAAAAACTGTTTTTT. Amino acids: CASTGTVNEKLFF.

The rearrangement links TRBV7-2 to TRBJ1-1, with TRBD1 identical over 10 bases. This CDR3 has 13 amino acids. CDR1 is SGHTA and CDR2 is FQGNSA in the germline V gene. Trimming took 5 bases from V and 13 from J; bases not matched to a gene: 10. The DNA of the CDR3 is TGTGCCAGCAGCGCCGCCTGGGACAGGGGATTTTTCTTT. Protein sequence: CASSAAWDRGFFF.

Comments on this clone: This same CDR3 is encoded by further DNA sequences in the sample. The gene calls are TRBV29-1 and TRBJ1-2; no definite D call. V lost 7 bases and J lost 5, with 17 bases in between. CDR3 size: 13 residues. Germline CDR1 reads SQVTM; CDR2 reads ANQGSEA. The DNA of the CDR3 is TGCAGCGCCCCGAGCCAAGGAGAGTATGGCTACACCTTC. This sequence encodes CSAPSQGEYGYTF.

The table lists this clone with a few counts. The chain uses TRBV19 and TRBJ2-6; D perhaps matches TRBD1 (5 bases). Germline CDR1 is LNHDA and CDR2 is SQIVND (reference sequence). V lost 4 bases, J lost 0 bases, and 7 bases lay in between. The CDR3 length is 15 residues. Here the CDR3 reads CASSNTGSGANVLTF. The CDR3 DNA reads TGTGCCAGTAGTAATACAGGCTCTGGGGCCAACGTCCTGACTTTC.

This chain connects TRBV27 to TRBJ2-7, with 8 positions matching TRBD2. Germline values: CDR1 MNHEY, CDR2 SMNVEV (reference sequence). The junction had 2 bases not matched to a gene; V was cut back by 1 base and J by 3 bases. This CDR3 is 14 amino acids long. The CDR3 protein is CASSLFAGGYEQYF. CDR3 coding DNA: TGTGCCAGCAGTTTATTTGCGGGGGGCTACGAGCAGTACTTC.

The chain employs TRBV7-9 and TRBJ2-7; 8 bases map to TRBD1. CDR1 and CDR2 from the germline V gene are SEHNR and FQNEAQ (reference sequence). V was pared by 5 bases and J by 3 bases, with 12 bases of the junction left unmatched. The CDR3 is 16 residues long. CDR3 nucleotide sequence: TGTGCCAGCAGCCCCACATCTTCAGGGGGCTACTACGAGCAGTACTTC. It translates to CASSPTSSGGYYEQYF.

This clone was seen only a few times. CDR3 bases: TGTGCCAGCAGCTTAAATCAACCGACTAGCGGGAGCTACGAGCAGTACTTC. Translated, it gives CASSLNQPTSGSYEQYF. This chain joins TRBV7-2 and TRBJ2-7, with 12 bases identical to TRBD2. This CDR3 contains 17 residues. Germline values: CDR1 SGHTA, CDR2 FQGNSA. Trimming removed 2 bases from V and 3 bases from J; junction bases left unmatched: 8.

This clone was observed a handful of times. The chain carries TRBV7-3 and TRBJ2-1, with a weak D call TRBD2 (6 bases). The V end was cut by 4 bases, the J end by 6 bases, with 10 bases between. Germline V CDR1 and CDR2: SGHTA, FQGTGA. The CDR3 is 13 residues long. The CDR3 reads CASSSQGGNEQFF. As DNA, the CDR3 is TGTGCCAGCAGCTCTCAGGGAGGCAATGAGCAGTTCTTC.

The chain carries TRBV14 and TRBJ1-2, with a weak D call TRBD1 (5 bases). CDR3 length: 13 residues. V lost 3 bases and J lost 8, with 13 bases in between. Germline loops: CDR1 SGHDN, CDR2 FVKESK. CDR3 DNA: TGTGCCAGCAGCCAGACCTTGGGGCAAGGCTACACCTTC. Protein product: CASSQTLGQGYTF.

This clone was seen only a few times. The rearrangement joins TRBV15 to TRBJ1-2; the D is unclear. The CDR3 has 14 residues. V lost 1 base, J lost 6 bases, and 12 bases lay in between. Germline V lookup: CDR1 LNHNV, CDR2 YYDKDF (reference sequence). CDR3 DNA sequence: TGTGCCACCAGCAGAGGGACTCGGACGGATGGCTACACCTTC. Protein product: CATSRGTRTDGYTF.

The chain carries TRBV7-9 and TRBJ1-4; TRBD1 aligns across 10 bases. V lost 2 bases to trimming and J lost 5 bases; unmatched junction nucleotides: 2. This CDR3 is built from 15 residues. CDR1 and CDR2 from the germline V gene are SEHNR and FQNEAQ (reference sequence). The CDR3 spells CASSLLGQGNEKLFF. For the CDR3, the DNA is TGTGCCAGCAGCTTATTGGGACAGGGGAATGAAAAACTGTTTTTT. Drawing the rest from reference TRBV7-9 and TRBJ1-4, the complete variable domain is DTGVSQNPRHKITKRGQNVTFRCDPISEHNRLYWYRQTLGQGPEFLTYFQNEAQLEKSRLLSDRFSAERPKGSFSTLEIQRTEQGDSAMYLCASSLLGQGNEKLFFGSGTQLSVL.

The chain couples TRBV5-1 to TRBJ2-7; no firm D call. V was pared by 0 bases and J by 3 bases, with 7 bases between. Germline CDR1 is SGHRS and CDR2 is YFSETQ. This CDR3 is built from 13 residues. CDR3 sequence: CASSLEQYYEQYF. The CDR3 bases are TGCGCCAGCAGCTTGGAACAGTACTACGAGCAGTACTTC.

The chain is built from TRBV9 and TRBJ1-3; D perhaps matches TRBD1 (5 bases). CDR1 and CDR2 (germline): SGDLS, YYNGEE. The CDR3 loop spans 16 amino acids. V gave up 1 base and J gave up 0 bases, with 11 bases separating them. The CDR3 reads CASSVQQESSGNTIYF. The CDR3 nucleotides are TGTGCCAGCAGCGTACAACAGGAAAGCTCTGGAAACACCATATATTTT.

The chain couples TRBV21-1 to TRBJ1-5. TRBV21-1 is labeled a pseudogene. The CDR3 runs to 17 residues. This CDR3 reads CASSKALRGYSNQPQHF. The CDR3 DNA follows: TGTGCCAGCAGCAAAGCGCTGAGAGGCTATAGCAATCAGCCCCAGCATTTT.

V is TRBV2 and J is TRBJ2-7; TRBD2 might be the D (5 bases). Germline values: CDR1 SNHLY, CDR2 FYNNEI. V shed 8 bases and J shed 4 bases, with 21 bases lying between them. CDR3 length: 15 amino acids. CDR3 bases: TGTGCCAGCGCTACGAGTAACGGGGTACGATACGAGCAGTACTTC. Amino acid sequence: CASATSNGVRYEQYF.